Reported below is one TCR beta chain. This sample was included in a study of radiotherapy plus CTLA-4 blockade in lung cancer. The CDR3 has 17 residues. Germline CDR1 and CDR2: SNHLY and FYNNEI. V lost 3 bases to trimming and J lost 4 bases; unmatched junction nucleotides: 10. Profiling relied on immunoSEQ multiplex PCR, and the TCRdb table lists in-frame clones only, not all of them. The table has 65,000 to 100,000 clones, roughly four fifths seen once. This specimen consisted of peripheral blood, obtained from a patient treated with radiotherapy plus ipilimumab. The chain employs TRBV2 and TRBJ1-1; 11 nucleotides align to TRBD1. The receptor comes from a human donor with non-small cell lung cancer who had stable disease on radiotherapy plus ipilimumab. DNA of the CDR3: TGTGCCAGCAGTGAGGGGACAGGGGGGTTAGGAGGCACTGAAGCTTTCTTT. This codes for CASSEGTGGLGGTEAFF.